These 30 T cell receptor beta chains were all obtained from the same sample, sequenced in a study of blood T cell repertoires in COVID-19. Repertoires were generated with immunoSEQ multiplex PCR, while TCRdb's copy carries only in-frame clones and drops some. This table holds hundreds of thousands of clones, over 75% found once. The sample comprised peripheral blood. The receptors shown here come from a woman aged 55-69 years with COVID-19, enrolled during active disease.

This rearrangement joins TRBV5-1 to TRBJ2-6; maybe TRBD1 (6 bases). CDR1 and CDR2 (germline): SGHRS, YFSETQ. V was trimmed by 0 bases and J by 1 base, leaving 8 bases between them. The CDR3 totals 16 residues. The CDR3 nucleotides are TGCGCCAGCAGCTTGGAAAGGGGGTCTGGGGCCAACGTCCTGACTTTC. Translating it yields CASSLERGSGANVLTF.

CDR3 sequence: CASSLAVFATEAFF. As DNA, the CDR3 is TGCGCCAGCAGCCTCGCAGTTTTCGCTACTGAAGCTTTCTTT. The V call is TRBV4-1, the J call TRBJ1-1; the D is unclear. V lost 4 bases and J lost 5, with 14 bases in between. CDR3 length equals 14 residues. Germline CDR1 reads MGHRA; CDR2 reads YSYEKL.

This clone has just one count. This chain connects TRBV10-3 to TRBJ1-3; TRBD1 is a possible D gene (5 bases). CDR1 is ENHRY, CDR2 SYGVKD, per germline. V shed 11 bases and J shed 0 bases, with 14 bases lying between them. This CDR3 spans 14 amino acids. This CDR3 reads CALGQGTSGNTIYF. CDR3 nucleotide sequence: TGTGCCCTCGGCCAGGGCACCTCTGGAAACACCATATATTTT.

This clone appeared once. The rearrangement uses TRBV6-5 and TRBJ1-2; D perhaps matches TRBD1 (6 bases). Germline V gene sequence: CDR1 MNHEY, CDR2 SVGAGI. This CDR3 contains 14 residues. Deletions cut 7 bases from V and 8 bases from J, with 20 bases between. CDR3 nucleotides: TGTGCCAGCACCCGCACGGGCGGGGGCGCGGGCTACACCTTC. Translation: CASTRTGGGAGYTF.

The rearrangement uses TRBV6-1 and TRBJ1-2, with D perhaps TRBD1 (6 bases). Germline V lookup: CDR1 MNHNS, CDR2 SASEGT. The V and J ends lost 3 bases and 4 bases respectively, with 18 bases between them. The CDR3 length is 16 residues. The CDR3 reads CASSERGNPTPYGYTF. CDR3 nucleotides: TGTGCCAGCAGTGAGAGGGGGAACCCTACCCCCTATGGCTACACCTTC.

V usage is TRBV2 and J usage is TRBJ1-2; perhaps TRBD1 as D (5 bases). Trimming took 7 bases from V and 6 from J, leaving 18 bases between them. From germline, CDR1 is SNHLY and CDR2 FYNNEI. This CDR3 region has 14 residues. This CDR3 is CASTPVMGGHGYTF. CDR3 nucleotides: TGTGCCAGCACTCCCGTCATGGGGGGTCATGGCTACACCTTC.

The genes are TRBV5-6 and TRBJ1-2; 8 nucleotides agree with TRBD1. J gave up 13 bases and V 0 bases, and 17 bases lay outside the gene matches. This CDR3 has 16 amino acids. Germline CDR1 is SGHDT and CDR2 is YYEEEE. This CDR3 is CASSLEGQGGIYFGTF. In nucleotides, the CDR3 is TGTGCCAGCAGCTTGGAAGGACAGGGAGGGATCTATTTTGGCACCTTC.

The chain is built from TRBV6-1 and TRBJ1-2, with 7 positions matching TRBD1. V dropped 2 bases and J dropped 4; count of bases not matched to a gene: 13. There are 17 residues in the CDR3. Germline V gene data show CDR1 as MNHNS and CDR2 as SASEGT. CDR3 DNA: TGTGCCAGCAGTGAAAAATTCGTGAGGGGGCTCGGCTATGGCTACACCTTC. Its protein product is CASSEKFVRGLGYGYTF.

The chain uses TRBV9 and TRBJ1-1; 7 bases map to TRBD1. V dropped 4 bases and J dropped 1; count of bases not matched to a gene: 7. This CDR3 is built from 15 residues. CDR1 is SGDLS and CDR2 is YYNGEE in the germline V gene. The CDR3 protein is CASSPRQGSNTEAFF. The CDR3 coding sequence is TGTGCCAGCAGCCCACGACAGGGATCGAACACTGAAGCTTTCTTT.

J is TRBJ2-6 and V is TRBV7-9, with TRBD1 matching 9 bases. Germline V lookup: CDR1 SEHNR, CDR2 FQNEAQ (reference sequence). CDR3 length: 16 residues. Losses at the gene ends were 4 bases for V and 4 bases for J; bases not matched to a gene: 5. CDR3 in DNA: TGTGCCAGCAGCTCACAGGGGGCTGGCGGGGCCAACGTCCTGACTTTC. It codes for CASSSQGAGGANVLTF.

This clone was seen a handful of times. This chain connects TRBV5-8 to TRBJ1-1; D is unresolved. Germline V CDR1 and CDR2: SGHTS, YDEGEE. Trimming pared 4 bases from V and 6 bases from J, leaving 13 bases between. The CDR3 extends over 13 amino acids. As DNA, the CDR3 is TGTGCCAGCAGCCCCACGTGGAGGGCTGAAGCTTTCTTT. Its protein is CASSPTWRAEAFF.

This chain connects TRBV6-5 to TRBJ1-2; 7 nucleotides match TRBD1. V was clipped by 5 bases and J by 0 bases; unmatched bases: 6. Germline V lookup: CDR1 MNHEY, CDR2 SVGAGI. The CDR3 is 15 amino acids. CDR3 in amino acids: CASSKSTGPNYGYTF. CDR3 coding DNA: TGTGCCAGCAGTAAATCGACAGGGCCTAACTATGGCTACACCTTC.

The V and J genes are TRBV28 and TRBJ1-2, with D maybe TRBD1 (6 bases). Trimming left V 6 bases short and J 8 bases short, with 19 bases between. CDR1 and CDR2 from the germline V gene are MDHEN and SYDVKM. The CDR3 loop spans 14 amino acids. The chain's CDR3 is CASRGTGGARGYTF. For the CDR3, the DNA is TGTGCCAGCAGGGGTACGGGGGGGGCGCGGGGCTACACCTTC.

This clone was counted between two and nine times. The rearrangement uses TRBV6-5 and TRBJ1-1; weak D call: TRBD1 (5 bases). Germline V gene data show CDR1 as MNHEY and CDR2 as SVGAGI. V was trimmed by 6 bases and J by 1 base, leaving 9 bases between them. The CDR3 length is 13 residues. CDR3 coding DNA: TGTGCCAGCAGCCAAGGGGAGAACACTGAAGCTTTCTTT. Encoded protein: CASSQGENTEAFF.

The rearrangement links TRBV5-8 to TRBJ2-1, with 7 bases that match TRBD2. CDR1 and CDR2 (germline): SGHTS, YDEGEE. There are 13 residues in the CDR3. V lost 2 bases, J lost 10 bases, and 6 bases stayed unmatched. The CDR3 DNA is TGTGCCAGCAGCTTCGCATCGGGACTAGAGCAGTTCTTC. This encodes CASSFASGLEQFF.

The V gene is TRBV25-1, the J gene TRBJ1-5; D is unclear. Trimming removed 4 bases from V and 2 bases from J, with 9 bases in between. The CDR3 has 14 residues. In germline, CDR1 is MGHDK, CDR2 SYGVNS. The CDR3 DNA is TGTGCCAGCAGTGGAGGGTCAGGCAATCAGCCCCAGCATTTT. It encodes CASSGGSGNQPQHF.

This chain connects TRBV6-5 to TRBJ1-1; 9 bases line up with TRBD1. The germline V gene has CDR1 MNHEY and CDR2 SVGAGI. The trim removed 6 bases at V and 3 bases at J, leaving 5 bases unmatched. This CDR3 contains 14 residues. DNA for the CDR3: TGTGCCAGCAGACCGGGACAGGGCTACACTGAAGCTTTCTTT. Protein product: CASRPGQGYTEAFF.

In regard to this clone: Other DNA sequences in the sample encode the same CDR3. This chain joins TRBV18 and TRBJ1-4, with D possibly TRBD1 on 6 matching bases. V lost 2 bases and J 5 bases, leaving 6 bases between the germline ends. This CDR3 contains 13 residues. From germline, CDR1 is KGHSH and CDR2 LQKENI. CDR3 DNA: TGTGCCAGCTCACCAGGACAGAATGAAAAACTGTTTTTT. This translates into CASSPGQNEKLFF. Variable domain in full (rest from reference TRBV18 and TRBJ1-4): NAGVMQNPRHLVRRRGQEARLRCSPMKGHSHVYWYRQLPEEGLKFMVYLQKENIIDESGMPKERFSAEFPKEGPSILRIQQVVRGDSAAYFCASSPGQNEKLFFGSGTQLSVL.

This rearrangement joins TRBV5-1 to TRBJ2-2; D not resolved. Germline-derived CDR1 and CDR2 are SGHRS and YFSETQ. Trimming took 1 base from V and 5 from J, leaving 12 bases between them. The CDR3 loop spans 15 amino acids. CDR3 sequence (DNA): TGCGCCAGCAGCTTGCCGGCACAGAATACCGGGGAGCTGTTTTTT. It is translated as CASSLPAQNTGELFF. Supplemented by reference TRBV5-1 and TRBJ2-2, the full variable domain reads KAGVTQTPRYLIKTRGQQVTLSCSPISGHRSVSWYQQTPGQGLQFLFEYFSETQRNKGNFPGRFSGRQFSNSRSEMNVSTLELGDSALYLCASSLPAQNTGELFFGEGSRLTVL.

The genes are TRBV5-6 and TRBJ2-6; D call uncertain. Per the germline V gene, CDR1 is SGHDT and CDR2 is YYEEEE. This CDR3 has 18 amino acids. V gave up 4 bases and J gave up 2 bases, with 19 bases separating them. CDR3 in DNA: TGTGCCAGCAGCGTGAGGTTGATTAGTGCGGCTGGGGCCAACGTCCTGACTTTC. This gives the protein CASSVRLISAAGANVLTF.

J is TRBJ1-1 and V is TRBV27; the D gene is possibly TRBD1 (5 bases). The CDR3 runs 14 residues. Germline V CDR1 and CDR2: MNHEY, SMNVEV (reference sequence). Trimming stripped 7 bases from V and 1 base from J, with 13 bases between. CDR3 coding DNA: TGTGCCAGCACAAAAGCGGGGACGAACACTGAAGCTTTCTTT. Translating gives CASTKAGTNTEAFF.

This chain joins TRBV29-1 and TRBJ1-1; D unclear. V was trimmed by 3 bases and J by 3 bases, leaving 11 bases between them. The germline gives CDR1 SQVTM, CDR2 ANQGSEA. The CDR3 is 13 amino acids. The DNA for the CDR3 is TGCAGCGTTGATATGGCGGATCACACTGAAGCTTTCTTT. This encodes CSVDMADHTEAFF. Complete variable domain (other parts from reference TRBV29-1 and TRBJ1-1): SAVISQKPSRDICQRGTSLTIQCQVDSQVTMMFWYRQQPGQSLTLIATANQGSEATYESGFVIDKFPISRPNLTFSTLTVSNMSPEDSSIYLCSVDMADHTEAFFGQGTRLTVV.

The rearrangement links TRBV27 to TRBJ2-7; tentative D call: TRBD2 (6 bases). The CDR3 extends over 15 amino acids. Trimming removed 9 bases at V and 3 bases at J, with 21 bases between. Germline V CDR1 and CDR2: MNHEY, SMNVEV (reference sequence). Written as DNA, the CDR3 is TGTGCCAGTAGGGTGGGAGGTCTTGGAAACTACGAGCAGTACTTC. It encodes CASRVGGLGNYEQYF.

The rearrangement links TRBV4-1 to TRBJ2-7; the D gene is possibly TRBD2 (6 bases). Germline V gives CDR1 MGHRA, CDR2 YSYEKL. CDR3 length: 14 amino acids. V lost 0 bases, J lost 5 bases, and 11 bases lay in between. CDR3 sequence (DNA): TGCGCCAGCAGCCAAGACCGGGGCGGGGACGAGCAGTACTTC. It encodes CASSQDRGGDEQYF.

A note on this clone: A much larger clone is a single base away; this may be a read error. CDR3 region: CASSPSSYEQYF. As DNA, the CDR3 is TGTGCCAGCAGCCCCAGCTCCTACGAGCAGTACTTC. The chain uses TRBV5-5 and TRBJ2-7, with D unclear. The V gene lost 4 bases and the J gene lost 0 bases, with 5 bases spanning the gap. There are 12 residues in the CDR3. The germline V gene has CDR1 SGHKS and CDR2 YYEKEE (reference sequence).

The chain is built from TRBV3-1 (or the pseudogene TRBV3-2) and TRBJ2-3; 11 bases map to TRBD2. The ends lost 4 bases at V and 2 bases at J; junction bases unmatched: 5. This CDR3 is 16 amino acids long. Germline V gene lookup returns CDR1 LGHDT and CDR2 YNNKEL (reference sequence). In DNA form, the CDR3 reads TGTGCCAGCAGCCTGGGACTAGCGGAGGCCACAGATACGCAGTATTTT. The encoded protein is CASSLGLAEATDTQYF.

CDR3: CASSLEGGMNTEAFF. CDR3 DNA sequence: TGCGCCAGCAGCTTGGAGGGAGGGATGAACACTGAAGCTTTCTTT. This chain connects TRBV5-1 to TRBJ1-1; D unclear. CDR3 size: 15 residues. In germline, CDR1 is SGHRS, CDR2 YFSETQ. V lost 0 bases, J lost 0 bases, and 9 bases lay in between.

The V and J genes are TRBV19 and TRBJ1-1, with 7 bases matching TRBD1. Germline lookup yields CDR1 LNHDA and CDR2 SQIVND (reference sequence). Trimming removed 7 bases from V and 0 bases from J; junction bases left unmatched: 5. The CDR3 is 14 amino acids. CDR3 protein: CASTQTGMNTEAFF. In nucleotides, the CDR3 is TGTGCCAGTACCCAGACAGGGATGAACACTGAAGCTTTCTTT.

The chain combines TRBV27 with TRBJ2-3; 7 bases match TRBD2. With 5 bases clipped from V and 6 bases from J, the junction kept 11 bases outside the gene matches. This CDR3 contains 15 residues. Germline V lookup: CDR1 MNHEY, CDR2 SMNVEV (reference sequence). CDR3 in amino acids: CASSLWGGVADTQYF. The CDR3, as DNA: TGTGCCAGCAGTCTATGGGGGGGGGTTGCGGATACGCAGTATTTT.

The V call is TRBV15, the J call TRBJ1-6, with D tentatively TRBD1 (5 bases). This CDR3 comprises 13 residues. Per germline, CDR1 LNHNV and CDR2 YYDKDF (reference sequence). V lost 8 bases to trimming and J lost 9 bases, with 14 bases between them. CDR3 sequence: CATRREGSSPLHF. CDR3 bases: TGTGCCACCCGGAGGGAGGGGAGTTCACCCCTCCACTTT. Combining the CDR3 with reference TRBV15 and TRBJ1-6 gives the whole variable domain DAMVIQNPRYQVTQFGKPVTLSCSQTLNHNVMYWYQQKSSQAPKLLFHYYDKDFNNEADTPDNFQSRRPNTSFCFLDIRSPGLGDTAMYLCATRREGSSPLHFGNGTRLTVT.